These 18 T cell receptor beta chains were sequenced from one sample in a study of blood T cell repertoires in COVID-19. The assay was immunoSEQ multiplex PCR, and TCRdb's table has in-frame clones only and misses some. Among 130,000 or so clones listed, around 86% were seen once. Material: PBMCs or T cells enriched from blood (not recorded which). Receptors originate from a man aged 30-40 years who had recovered from COVID-19.

This clone is a singleton in its sample. The chain carries TRBV5-8 and TRBJ2-5; tentatively, D is TRBD2 (7 bases). The CDR3 sequence is 16 residues long. Germline V gives CDR1 SGHTS, CDR2 YDEGEE. The V and J ends lost 5 bases and 0 bases respectively, with 17 bases between them. CDR3 sequence (DNA): TGTGCCAGCAGTTTTGGTGGCGGGGGCGACCAAGAGACCCAGTACTTC. It yields the protein CASSFGGGGDQETQYF.

This chain joins TRBV3-1 (or the pseudogene TRBV3-2) and TRBJ1-2; TRBD1 agrees at 7 bases. The CDR3 loop spans 16 amino acids. Germline V gene lookup returns CDR1 LGHDT and CDR2 YNNKEL (reference sequence). The junction had 6 bases not matched to a gene; V was cut back by 0 bases and J by 2 bases. In nucleotides, the CDR3 is TGTGCCAGCAGCCAAGACGTGGCGGGACAGAACTATGGCTACACCTTC. It encodes CASSQDVAGQNYGYTF.

The rearrangement uses TRBV2 and TRBJ2-2; perhaps TRBD2 as D (5 bases). Germline V gene sequence: CDR1 SNHLY, CDR2 FYNNEI. Trimming took off 3 bases at V and 4 bases at J, with 15 bases between the two ends. This CDR3 has 16 amino acids. The CDR3 DNA reads as TGTGCCAGCAGTGAGCTAGAGGGCATCGCCACCGGGGAGCTGTTTTTT. It encodes CASSELEGIATGELFF.

The DNA for the CDR3 is TGTGCCTGGAGTCGCGGGGAGGGACCCTTTCCTCGGAATAATTCACCCCTCCACTTT. Amino acid sequence: CAWSRGEGPFPRNNSPLHF. The chain recombines TRBV30 with TRBJ1-6; D perhaps matches TRBD1 (5 bases). The V and J ends lost 2 bases and 5 bases respectively, with 25 bases between them. Germline loops: CDR1 GTSNPN, CDR2 SVGIG (reference sequence). The CDR3 loop spans 19 amino acids. The full variable domain, completed using reference TRBV30 and TRBJ1-6, is SQTIHQWPATLVQPVGSPLSLECTVEGTSNPNLYWYRQAAGRGLQLLFYSVGIGQISSEVPQNLSASRPQDRQFILSSKKLLLSDSGFYLCAWSRGEGPFPRNNSPLHFGNGTRLTVT.

CDR3 sequence (DNA): TGTGCCAGCAGTTCAGGACAGGGTGGATCGCGCGAGCAGTTCTTC. Amino acid sequence: CASSSGQGGSREQFF. The chain carries TRBV6-5 and TRBJ2-1; 8 nucleotides agree with TRBD1. CDR1 and CDR2 from the germline V gene are MNHEY and SVGAGI. The CDR3 sequence is 15 residues long. The V segment lost 4 bases and the J segment 10 bases; nucleotides outside the gene matches: 12.

This chain links TRBV21-1 with TRBJ2-5; the D segment call TRBD2 is taken from the table without a DNA check. TRBV21-1 is marked as a pseudogene. The CDR3 has 17 residues. The CDR3: CASSNRAGMRGKETQYF. As DNA, the CDR3 is TGTGCCAGCAGCAATCGAGCGGGGATGAGGGGTAAAGAGACCCAGTACTTC.

The chain has TRBV12-3 or TRBV12-4 and TRBJ1-2; 7 nucleotides line up with TRBD1. J lost 5 bases, V lost 6 bases, and 0 bases had no gene match. The CDR3 totals 11 residues. For the CDR3, the DNA is TGTGCCAGCAGACAGGGGTATGGCTACACCTTC. Translation: CASRQGYGYTF.

CDR3 residues: CASSLQPDNYNEQFF. The CDR3 DNA reads as TGTGCCAGCAGCTTACAGCCCGACAATTACAATGAGCAGTTCTTC. The rearrangement uses TRBV7-3 and TRBJ2-1; D is undetermined. V lost 2 bases and J 4 bases, leaving 12 bases between the germline ends. This CDR3 spans 15 amino acids. The germline gives CDR1 SGHTA, CDR2 FQGTGA. Full variable domain (remainder filled in from reference TRBV7-3 and TRBJ2-1): GAGVSQTPSNKVTEKGKYVELRCDPISGHTALYWYRQSLGQGPEFLIYFQGTGAADDSGLPNDRFFAVRPEGSVSTLKIQRTERGDSAVYLCASSLQPDNYNEQFFGPGTRLTVL.

This clone was seen only a few times. The J gene is TRBJ1-6, the V gene TRBV4-2, with D perhaps TRBD1 (5 bases). Trimming left V 0 bases short and J 13 bases short, with 13 bases between. The CDR3 has 14 amino acids. The germline gives CDR1 LGHNA, CDR2 YNFKEQ. The CDR3 nucleotides are TGTGCCAGCAGCCAAGATTCGGGGGACCCCCCCCTCCACTTT. It yields the protein CASSQDSGDPPLHF.

In nucleotides, the CDR3 is TGTGCCAGCAATAAACAGGGGGAAGTTCGCACTGAAGCTTTCTTT. Translating gives CASNKQGEVRTEAFF. The chain combines TRBV7-9 with TRBJ1-1; 8 positions match TRBD1. The CDR3 consists of 15 residues. V was pared by 7 bases and J by 4 bases, with 11 bases of the junction left unmatched. Germline CDR1 reads SEHNR; CDR2 reads FQNEAQ (reference sequence).

This clone was seen a single time. The chain carries TRBV6-1 and TRBJ1-2; no firm D call. The V gene lost 0 bases and the J gene lost 8 bases, with 7 bases spanning the gap. The CDR3 is 12 residues long. CDR1 and CDR2 from the germline V gene are MNHNS and SASEGT. CDR3 loop: CASSEAVGGYTF. CDR3 in DNA: TGTGCCAGCAGTGAAGCGGTGGGCGGCTACACCTTC.

This sequence joins TRBV5-1 and TRBJ1-1, with 10 bases matching TRBD1. The CDR3 has 14 amino acids. Germline assignment: CDR1 SGHRS and CDR2 YFSETQ. V trimming: 0 bases; J trimming: 4 bases; junction bases outside the gene matches: 0. The CDR3: CASSLGTGGTEAFF. CDR3 in DNA: TGCGCCAGCAGCTTGGGGACAGGGGGCACTGAAGCTTTCTTT.

V gene TRBV19 combines with J gene TRBJ2-3; maybe TRBD1 (6 bases). The CDR3 consists of 16 residues. Germline V lookup: CDR1 LNHDA, CDR2 SQIVND (reference sequence). Deletions cut 0 bases from V and 0 bases from J, with 10 bases between. CDR3 amino acids: CASSIERTASTDTQYF. CDR3 nucleotide sequence: TGTGCCAGTAGTATAGAAAGGACAGCTAGCACAGATACGCAGTATTTT.

CDR3 region: CASSPDRGSNTEAFF. The CDR3 DNA follows: TGTGCCAGCAGCCCCGACCGGGGGTCGAACACTGAAGCTTTCTTT. V and J are TRBV5-6 and TRBJ1-1; D is possibly TRBD1 (5 bases). The CDR3 spans 15 residues. Germline V lookup: CDR1 SGHDT, CDR2 YYEEEE. Deletions cut 4 bases from V and 1 base from J, with 14 bases between.

CDR3 nucleotide sequence: TGTGCCAGCAGTGCCGGGACAGGGAGTCCAACATACAATGAGCAGTTCTTC. Amino acids: CASSAGTGSPTYNEQFF. The gene calls are TRBV6-1 and TRBJ2-1; 9 bases are shared with TRBD1. The CDR3 consists of 17 residues. Germline CDR1 is MNHNS and CDR2 is SASEGT. Unmatched junction bases numbered 11, after V lost 4 bases and J lost 4 bases.

V is TRBV9 and J is TRBJ2-1; 13 nucleotides match TRBD2. The CDR3 is made up of 15 amino acids. Germline V gives CDR1 SGDLS, CDR2 YYNGEE. J was trimmed by 8 bases and V by 2 bases; bases with no gene match: 4. The CDR3 DNA reads as TGTGCCAGCAGCGTTGGACTAGCGGGAGTCGATGAGCAGTTCTTC. The encoded protein is CASSVGLAGVDEQFF.

J is TRBJ1-2 and V is TRBV12-3 or TRBV12-4, with unresolved D. The V gene lost 3 bases and the J gene lost 1 base, with 3 bases spanning the gap. This CDR3 contains 12 residues. CDR3 loop: CASSLSNYGYTF. In DNA form, the CDR3 reads TGTGCCAGCAGTTTGAGTAACTATGGCTACACCTTC.

This clone has only one observation. This chain joins TRBV7-9 and TRBJ1-1; unclear D gene. CDR3 length equals 12 residues. Germline CDR1 reads SEHNR; CDR2 reads FQNEAQ (reference sequence). The V end lost 5 bases, the J end lost 4 bases, and 8 bases lay between the germline ends. CDR3 in amino acids: CASSQAPTEAFF. The CDR3 bases are TGTGCCAGCAGCCAGGCACCCACTGAAGCTTTCTTT.